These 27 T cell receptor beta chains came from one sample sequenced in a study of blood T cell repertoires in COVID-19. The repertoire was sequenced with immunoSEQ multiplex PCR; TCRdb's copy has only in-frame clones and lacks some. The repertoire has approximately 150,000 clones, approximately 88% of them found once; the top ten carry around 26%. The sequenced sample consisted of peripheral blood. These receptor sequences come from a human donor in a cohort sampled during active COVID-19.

The CDR3 nucleotides read TGCAGCGTTGACCCACTCAATGAGCAGTTCTTC. It translates to CSVDPLNEQFF. V usage is TRBV29-1 and J usage is TRBJ2-1; D is undetermined. V was trimmed by 3 bases and J by 6 bases, leaving 6 bases between them. This CDR3 is built from 11 residues. Germline CDR1 and CDR2: SQVTM and ANQGSEA.

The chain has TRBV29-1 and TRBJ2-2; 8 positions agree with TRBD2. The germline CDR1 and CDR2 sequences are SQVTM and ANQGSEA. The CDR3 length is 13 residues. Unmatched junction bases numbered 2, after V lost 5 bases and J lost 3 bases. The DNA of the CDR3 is TGCAGCGTTAGGCGGGGGGACACCGGGGAGCTGTTTTTT. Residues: CSVRRGDTGELFF.

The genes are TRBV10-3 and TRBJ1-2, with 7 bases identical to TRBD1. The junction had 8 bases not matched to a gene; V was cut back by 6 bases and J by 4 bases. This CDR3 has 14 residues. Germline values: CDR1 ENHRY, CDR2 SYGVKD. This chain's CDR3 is CAIRDGTDFYGYTF. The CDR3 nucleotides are TGTGCCATCAGAGACGGGACAGATTTCTATGGCTACACCTTC.

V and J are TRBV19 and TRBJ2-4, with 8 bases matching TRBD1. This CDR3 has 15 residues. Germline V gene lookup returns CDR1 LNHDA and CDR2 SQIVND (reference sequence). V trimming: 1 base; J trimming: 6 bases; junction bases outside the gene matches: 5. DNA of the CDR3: TGTGCCAGTAGTATAGTCCAGGGGGCTAGAAACATTCAGTACTTC. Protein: CASSIVQGARNIQYF.

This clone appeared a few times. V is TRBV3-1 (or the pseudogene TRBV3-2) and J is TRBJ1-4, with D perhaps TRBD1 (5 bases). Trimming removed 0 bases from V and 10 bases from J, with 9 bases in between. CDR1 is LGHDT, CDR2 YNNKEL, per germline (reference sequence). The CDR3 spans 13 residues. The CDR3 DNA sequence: TGTGCCAGCAGCCAAGATCTGGGGCGAAAACTGTTTTTT. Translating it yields CASSQDLGRKLFF.

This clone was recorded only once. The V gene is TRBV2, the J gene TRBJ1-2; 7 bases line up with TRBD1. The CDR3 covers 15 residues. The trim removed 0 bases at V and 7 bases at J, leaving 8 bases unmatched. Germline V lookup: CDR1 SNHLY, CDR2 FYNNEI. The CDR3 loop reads CASSEAWTGSRGYTF. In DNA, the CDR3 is TGTGCCAGCAGTGAAGCTTGGACAGGCTCCCGTGGCTACACCTTC.

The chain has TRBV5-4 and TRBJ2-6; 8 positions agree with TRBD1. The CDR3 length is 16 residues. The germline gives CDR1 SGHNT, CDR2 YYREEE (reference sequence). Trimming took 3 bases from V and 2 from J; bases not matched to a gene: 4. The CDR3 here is CASSSNRGTGANVLTF. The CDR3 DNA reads TGTGCCAGCAGCTCCAACAGGGGGACTGGGGCCAACGTCCTGACTTTC.

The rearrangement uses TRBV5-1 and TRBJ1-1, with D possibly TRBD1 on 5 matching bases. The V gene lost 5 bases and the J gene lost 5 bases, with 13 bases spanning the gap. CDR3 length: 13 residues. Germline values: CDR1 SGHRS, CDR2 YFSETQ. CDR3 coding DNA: TGCGCCAGCAGGTTAGGGGAAGGGACTGAAGCTTTCTTT. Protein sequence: CASRLGEGTEAFF.

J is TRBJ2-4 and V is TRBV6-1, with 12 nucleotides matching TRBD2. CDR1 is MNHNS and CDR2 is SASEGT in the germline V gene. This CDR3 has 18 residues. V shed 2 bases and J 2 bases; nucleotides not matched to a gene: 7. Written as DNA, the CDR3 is TGTGCCAGCAGTGAATTGCCTAGCGGGGGGGCCCCCAAAAACATTCAGTACTTC. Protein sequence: CASSELPSGGAPKNIQYF.

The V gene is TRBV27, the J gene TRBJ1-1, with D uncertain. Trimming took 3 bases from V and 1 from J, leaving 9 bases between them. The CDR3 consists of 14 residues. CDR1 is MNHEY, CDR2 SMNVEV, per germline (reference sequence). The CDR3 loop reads CASSFTQENTEAFF. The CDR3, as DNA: TGTGCCAGCAGTTTTACCCAGGAGAACACTGAAGCTTTCTTT.

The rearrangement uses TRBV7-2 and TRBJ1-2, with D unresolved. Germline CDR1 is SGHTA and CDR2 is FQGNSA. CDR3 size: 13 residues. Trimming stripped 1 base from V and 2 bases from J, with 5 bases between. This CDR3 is CASSLVGNYGYTF. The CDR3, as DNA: TGTGCCAGCAGCTTAGTGGGCAACTATGGCTACACCTTC. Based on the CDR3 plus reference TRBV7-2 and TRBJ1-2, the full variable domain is GAGVSQSPSNKVTEKGKDVELRCDPISGHTALYWYRQSLGQGLEFLIYFQGNSAPDKSGLPSDRFSAERTGGSVSTLTIQRTQQEDSAVYLCASSLVGNYGYTFGSGTRLTVV.

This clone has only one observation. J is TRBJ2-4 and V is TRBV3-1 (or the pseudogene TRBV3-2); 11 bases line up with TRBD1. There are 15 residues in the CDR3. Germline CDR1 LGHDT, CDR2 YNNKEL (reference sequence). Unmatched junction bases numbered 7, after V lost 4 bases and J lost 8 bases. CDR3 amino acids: CASSRTGGDWDIQYF. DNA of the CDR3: TGTGCCAGCAGCCGGACAGGGGGCGATTGGGACATTCAGTACTTC.

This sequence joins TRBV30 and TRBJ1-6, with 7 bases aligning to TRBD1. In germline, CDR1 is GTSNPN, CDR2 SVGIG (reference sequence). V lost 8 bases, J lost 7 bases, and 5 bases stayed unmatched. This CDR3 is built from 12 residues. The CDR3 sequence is CAGRTGNSPLHF. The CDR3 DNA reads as TGTGCCGGCAGGACAGGCAATTCACCCCTCCACTTT.

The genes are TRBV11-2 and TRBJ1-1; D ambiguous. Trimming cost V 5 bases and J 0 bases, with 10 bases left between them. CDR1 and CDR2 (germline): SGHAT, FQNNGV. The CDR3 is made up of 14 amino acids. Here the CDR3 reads CASSGQVLNTEAFF. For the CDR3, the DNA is TGTGCCAGCAGCGGTCAGGTCCTGAACACTGAAGCTTTCTTT.

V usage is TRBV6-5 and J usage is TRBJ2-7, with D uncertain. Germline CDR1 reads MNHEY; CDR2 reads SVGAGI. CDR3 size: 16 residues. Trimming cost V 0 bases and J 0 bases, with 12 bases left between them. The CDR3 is CASSYSSAPYSYEQYF. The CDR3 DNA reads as TGTGCCAGCAGTTACTCGAGCGCCCCCTACTCCTACGAGCAGTACTTC.

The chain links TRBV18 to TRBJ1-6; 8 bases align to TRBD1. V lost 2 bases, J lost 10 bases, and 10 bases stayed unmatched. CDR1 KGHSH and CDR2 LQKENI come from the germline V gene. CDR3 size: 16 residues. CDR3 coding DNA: TGTGCCAGCTCACCAATGTTAAGACAGGGGAACTCACCCCTCCACTTT. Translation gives CASSPMLRQGNSPLHF.

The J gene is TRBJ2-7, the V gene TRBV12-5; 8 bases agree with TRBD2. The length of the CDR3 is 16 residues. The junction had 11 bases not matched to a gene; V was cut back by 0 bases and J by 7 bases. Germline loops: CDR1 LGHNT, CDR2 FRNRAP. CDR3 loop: CASGLVLGSGAGEQYF. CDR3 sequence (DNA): TGTGCTAGTGGTTTGGTACTAGGTAGCGGGGCAGGGGAGCAGTACTTC.

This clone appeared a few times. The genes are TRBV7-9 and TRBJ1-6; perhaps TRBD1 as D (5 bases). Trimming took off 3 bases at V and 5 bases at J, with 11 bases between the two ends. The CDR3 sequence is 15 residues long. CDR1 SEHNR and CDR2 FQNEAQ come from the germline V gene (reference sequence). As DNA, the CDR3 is TGTGCCAGCAGCTTCGGGCAGGGTAATAATTCACCCCTCCACTTT. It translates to CASSFGQGNNSPLHF.

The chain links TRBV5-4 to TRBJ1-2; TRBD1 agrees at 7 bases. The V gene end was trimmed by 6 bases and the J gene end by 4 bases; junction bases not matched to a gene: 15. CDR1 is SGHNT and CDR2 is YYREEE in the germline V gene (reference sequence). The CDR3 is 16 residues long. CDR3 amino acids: CASMSGQSTPVYGYTF. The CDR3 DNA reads TGTGCCAGCATGTCGGGACAGTCTACACCCGTCTATGGCTACACCTTC. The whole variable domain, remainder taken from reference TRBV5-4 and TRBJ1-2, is ETGVTQSPTHLIKTRGQQVTLRCSSQSGHNTVSWYQQALGQGPQFIFQYYREEENGRGNFPPRFSGLQFPNYSSELNVNALELDDSALYLCASMSGQSTPVYGYTFGSGTRLTVV.

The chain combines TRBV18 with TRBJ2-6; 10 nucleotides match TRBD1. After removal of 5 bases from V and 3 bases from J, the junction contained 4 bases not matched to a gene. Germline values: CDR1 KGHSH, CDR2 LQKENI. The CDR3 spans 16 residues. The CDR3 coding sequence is TGTGCCAGCTCAGACAGGGGGCAAGGTGGGGCCAACGTCCTGACTTTC. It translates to CASSDRGQGGANVLTF.

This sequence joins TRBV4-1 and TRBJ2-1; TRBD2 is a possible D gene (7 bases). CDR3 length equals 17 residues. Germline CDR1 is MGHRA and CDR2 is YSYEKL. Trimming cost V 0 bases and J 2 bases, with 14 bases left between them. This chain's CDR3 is CASSQDVKGGPYNEQFF. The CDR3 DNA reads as TGCGCCAGCAGCCAAGACGTTAAGGGGGGGCCCTACAATGAGCAGTTCTTC.

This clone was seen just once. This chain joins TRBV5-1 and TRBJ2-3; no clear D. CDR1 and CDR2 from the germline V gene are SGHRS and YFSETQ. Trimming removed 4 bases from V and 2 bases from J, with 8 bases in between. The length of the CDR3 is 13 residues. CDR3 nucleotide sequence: TGCGCCAGCAGCGCACAGTTCACAGATACGCAGTATTTT. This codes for CASSAQFTDTQYF.

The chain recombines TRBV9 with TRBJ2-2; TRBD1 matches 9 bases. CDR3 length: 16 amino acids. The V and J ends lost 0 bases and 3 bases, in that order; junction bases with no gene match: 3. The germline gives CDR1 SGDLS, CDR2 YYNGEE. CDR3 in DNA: TGTGCCAGCAGCGTAGGACAGGGGGATGACACCGGGGAGCTGTTTTTT. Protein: CASSVGQGDDTGELFF.

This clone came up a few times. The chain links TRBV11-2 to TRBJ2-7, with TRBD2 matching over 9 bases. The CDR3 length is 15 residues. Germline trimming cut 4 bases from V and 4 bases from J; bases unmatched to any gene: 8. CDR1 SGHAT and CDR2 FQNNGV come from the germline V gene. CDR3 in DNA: TGTGCCAGCAGCTCTCTAGCGGGGCGAAGGTACGAGCAGTACTTC. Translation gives CASSSLAGRRYEQYF.

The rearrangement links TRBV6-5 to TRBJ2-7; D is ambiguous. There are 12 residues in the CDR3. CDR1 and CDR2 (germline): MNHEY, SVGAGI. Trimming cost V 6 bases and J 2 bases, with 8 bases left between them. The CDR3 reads CASSLKPYEQYF. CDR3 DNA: TGTGCCAGCAGCCTCAAGCCCTACGAGCAGTACTTC.

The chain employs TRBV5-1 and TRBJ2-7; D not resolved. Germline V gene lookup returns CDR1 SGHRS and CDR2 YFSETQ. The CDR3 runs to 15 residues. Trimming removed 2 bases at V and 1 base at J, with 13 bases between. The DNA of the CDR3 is TGCGCCAGCAGCTTAAATCCGGAGAGGTCCTACGAGCAGTACTTC. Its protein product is CASSLNPERSYEQYF.

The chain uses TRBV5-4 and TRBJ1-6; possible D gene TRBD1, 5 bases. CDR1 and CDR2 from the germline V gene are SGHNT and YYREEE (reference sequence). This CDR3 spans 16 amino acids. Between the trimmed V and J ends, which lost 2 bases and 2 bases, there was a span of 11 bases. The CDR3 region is CASSLPGKAYNSPLHF. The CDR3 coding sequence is TGTGCCAGCAGCTTACCAGGGAAGGCCTATAATTCACCCCTCCACTTT. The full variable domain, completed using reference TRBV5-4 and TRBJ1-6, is ETGVTQSPTHLIKTRGQQVTLRCSSQSGHNTVSWYQQALGQGPQFIFQYYREEENGRGNFPPRFSGLQFPNYSSELNVNALELDDSALYLCASSLPGKAYNSPLHFGNGTRLTVT.